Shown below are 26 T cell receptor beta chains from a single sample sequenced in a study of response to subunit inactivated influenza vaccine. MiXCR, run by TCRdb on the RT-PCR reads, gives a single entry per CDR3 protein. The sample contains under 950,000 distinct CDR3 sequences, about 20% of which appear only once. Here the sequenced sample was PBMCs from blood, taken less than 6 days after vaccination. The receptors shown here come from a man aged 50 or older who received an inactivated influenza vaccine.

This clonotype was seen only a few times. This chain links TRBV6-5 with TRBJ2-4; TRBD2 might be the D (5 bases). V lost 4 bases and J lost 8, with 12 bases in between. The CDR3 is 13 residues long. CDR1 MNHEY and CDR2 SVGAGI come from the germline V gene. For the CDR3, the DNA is TGTGCCAGCAGTTCTCCGGGAACCGACATTCAGTACTTC. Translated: CASSSPGTDIQYF.

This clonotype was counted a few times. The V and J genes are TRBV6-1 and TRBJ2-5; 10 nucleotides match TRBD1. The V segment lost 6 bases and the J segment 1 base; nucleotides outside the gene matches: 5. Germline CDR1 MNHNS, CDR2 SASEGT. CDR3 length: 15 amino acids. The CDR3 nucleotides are TGTGCCAGCAGCCCCGGGACAGGGGTCCAAGAGACCCAGTACTTC. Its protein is CASSPGTGVQETQYF.

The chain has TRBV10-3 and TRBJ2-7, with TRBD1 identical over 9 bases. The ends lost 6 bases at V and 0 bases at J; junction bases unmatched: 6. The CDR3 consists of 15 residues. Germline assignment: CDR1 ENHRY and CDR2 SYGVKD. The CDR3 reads CAISNGTGSSYEQYF. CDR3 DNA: TGTGCCATCAGCAACGGGACAGGGAGCTCCTACGAGCAGTACTTC.

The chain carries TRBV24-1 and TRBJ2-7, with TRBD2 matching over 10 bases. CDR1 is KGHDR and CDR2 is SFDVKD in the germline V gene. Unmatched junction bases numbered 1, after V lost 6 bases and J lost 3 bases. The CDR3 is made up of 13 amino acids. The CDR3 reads CATSSSGSYEQYF. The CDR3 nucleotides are TGTGCCACCAGTTCTAGCGGGAGCTACGAGCAGTACTTC.

The CDR3 bases are TGTGCCAGCATCTCAAACTGGCTAGCGGGAGCTGGCGAGCAGTACTTC. Translating gives CASISNWLAGAGEQYF. This chain connects TRBV28 to TRBJ2-7; TRBD2 agrees at 10 bases. V lost 7 bases, J lost 6 bases, and 15 bases stayed unmatched. Germline CDR1 reads MDHEN; CDR2 reads SYDVKM. The CDR3 has 16 residues.

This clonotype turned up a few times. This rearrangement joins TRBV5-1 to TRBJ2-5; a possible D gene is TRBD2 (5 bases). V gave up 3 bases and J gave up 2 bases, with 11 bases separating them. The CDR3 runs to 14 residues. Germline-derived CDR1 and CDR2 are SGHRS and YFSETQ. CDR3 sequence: CASSSGTRQETQYF. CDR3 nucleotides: TGCGCCAGCAGCTCGGGAACTCGACAAGAGACCCAGTACTTC. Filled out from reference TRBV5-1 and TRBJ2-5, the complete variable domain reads KAGVTQTPRYLIKTRGQQVTLSCSPISGHRSVSWYQQTPGQGLQFLFEYFSETQRNKGNFPGRFSGRQFSNSRSEMNVSTLELGDSALYLCASSSGTRQETQYFGPGTRLLVL.

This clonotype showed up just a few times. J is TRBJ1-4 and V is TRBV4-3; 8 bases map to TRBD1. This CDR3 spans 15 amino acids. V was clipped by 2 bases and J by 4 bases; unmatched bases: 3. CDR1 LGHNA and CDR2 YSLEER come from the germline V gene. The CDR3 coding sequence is TGCGCCAGCAGCCAAATACAGGGGGGTAATGAAAAACTGTTTTTT. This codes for CASSQIQGGNEKLFF.

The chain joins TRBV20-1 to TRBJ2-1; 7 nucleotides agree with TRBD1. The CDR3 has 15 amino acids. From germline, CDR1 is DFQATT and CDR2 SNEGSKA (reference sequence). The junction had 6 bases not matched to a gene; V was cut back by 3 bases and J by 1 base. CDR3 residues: CSASPGTVSYNEQFF. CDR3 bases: TGCAGTGCTAGCCCCGGGACAGTGTCCTACAATGAGCAGTTCTTC.

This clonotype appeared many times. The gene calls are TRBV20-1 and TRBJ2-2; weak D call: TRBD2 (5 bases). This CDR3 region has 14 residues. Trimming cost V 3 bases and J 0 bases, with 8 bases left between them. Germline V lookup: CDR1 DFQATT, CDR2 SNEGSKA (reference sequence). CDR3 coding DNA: TGCAGTGCTAGGGACTTTTCGAACACCGGGGAGCTGTTTTTT. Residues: CSARDFSNTGELFF.

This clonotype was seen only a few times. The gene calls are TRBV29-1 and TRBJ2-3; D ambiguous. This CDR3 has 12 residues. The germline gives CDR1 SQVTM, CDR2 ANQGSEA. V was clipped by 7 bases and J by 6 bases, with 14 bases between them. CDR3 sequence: CSARFLGDTQYF. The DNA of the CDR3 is TGCAGCGCCCGGTTTCTGGGGGATACGCAGTATTTT.

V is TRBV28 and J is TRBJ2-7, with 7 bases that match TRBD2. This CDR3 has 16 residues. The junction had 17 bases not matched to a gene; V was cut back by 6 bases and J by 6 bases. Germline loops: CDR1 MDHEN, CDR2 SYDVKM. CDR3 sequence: CASRDPGGIPSFEQYF. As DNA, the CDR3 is TGTGCCAGCAGGGACCCCGGGGGGATCCCCTCTTTCGAGCAGTACTTC.

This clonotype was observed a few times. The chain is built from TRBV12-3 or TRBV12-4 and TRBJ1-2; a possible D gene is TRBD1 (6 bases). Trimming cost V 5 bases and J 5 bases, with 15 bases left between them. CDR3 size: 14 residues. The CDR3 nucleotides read TGTGCCAGCAGTGCCTCCGGGACAAATTATGGCTACACCTTC. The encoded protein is CASSASGTNYGYTF.

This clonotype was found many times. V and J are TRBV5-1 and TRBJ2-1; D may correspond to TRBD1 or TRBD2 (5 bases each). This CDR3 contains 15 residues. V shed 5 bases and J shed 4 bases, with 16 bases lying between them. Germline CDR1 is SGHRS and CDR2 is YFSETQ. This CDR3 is CASRPPGTGYNEQFF. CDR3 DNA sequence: TGCGCCAGCAGGCCCCCCGGGACGGGGTACAATGAGCAGTTCTTC.

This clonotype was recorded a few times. CDR3 region: CSARDSRGPETQYF. The CDR3 region has the DNA TGCAGTGCTAGAGATTCACGTGGGCCCGAGACCCAGTACTTC. The chain uses TRBV20-1 and TRBJ2-5, with D unresolved. Trimming shortened V by 0 bases and J by 5 bases, and 13 bases separated the two germline ends. This CDR3 has 14 residues. Per germline, CDR1 DFQATT and CDR2 SNEGSKA (reference sequence).

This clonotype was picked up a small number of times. CDR3 sequence (DNA): TGCAGTGCTAGACAGGGGGCGCCTAAGACTGAAGCTTTCTTT. This codes for CSARQGAPKTEAFF. V usage is TRBV20-1 and J usage is TRBJ1-1, with 8 bases aligning to TRBD1. Germline V lookup: CDR1 DFQATT, CDR2 SNEGSKA (reference sequence). V lost 2 bases, J lost 5 bases, and 7 bases stayed unmatched. The CDR3 consists of 14 residues.

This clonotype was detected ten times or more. In DNA form, the CDR3 reads TGTGCCAGCAGTTACATCAGGGGGCGTCCCAATGAGCAGTTCTTC. Translating it yields CASSYIRGRPNEQFF. The rearrangement uses TRBV6-5 and TRBJ2-1; 8 bases are shared with TRBD1. The CDR3 totals 15 residues. V shed 2 bases and J 6 bases; nucleotides not matched to a gene: 6. CDR1 and CDR2 (germline): MNHEY, SVGAGI.

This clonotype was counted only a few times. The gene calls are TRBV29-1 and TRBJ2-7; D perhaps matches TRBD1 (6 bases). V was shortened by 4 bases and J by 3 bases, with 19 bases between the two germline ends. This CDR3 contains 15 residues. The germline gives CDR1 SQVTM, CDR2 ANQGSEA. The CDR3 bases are TGCAGCGTTGGAGTTCCCAGGGGATTCCTCTACGAGCAGTACTTC. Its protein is CSVGVPRGFLYEQYF.

CDR3 protein: CASSSLGKNTEAFF. For the CDR3, the DNA is TGTGCCAGCAGCTCGCTAGGGAAGAACACTGAAGCTTTCTTT. The V and J genes are TRBV7-9 and TRBJ1-1; unclear D gene. Trimming removed 4 bases from V and 1 base from J, with 10 bases in between. The CDR3 totals 14 residues. The V gene's germline CDR1 is SEHNR and CDR2 FQNEAQ (reference sequence). The whole variable domain, filled in from reference TRBV7-9 and TRBJ1-1, reads DTGVSQNPRHKITKRGQNVTFRCDPISEHNRLYWYRQTLGQGPEFLTYFQNEAQLEKSRLLSDRFSAERPKGSFSTLEIQRTEQGDSAMYLCASSSLGKNTEAFFGQGTRLTVV.

CDR3 sequence: CASSRTENNSPLHF. CDR3 DNA: TGTGCCAGCAGTCGGACAGAAAATAATTCACCCCTCCACTTT. The V gene is TRBV28, the J gene TRBJ1-6, with a tentative D call TRBD1 (6 bases). Germline V gene data show CDR1 as MDHEN and CDR2 as SYDVKM. Deletions cut 5 bases from V and 5 bases from J, with 10 bases between. The CDR3 is made up of 14 amino acids.

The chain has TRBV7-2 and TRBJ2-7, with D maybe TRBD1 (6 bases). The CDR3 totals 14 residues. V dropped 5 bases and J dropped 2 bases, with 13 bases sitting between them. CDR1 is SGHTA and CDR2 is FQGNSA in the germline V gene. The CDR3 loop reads CASSTVQGAYEQYF. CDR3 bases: TGTGCCAGCAGCACCGTACAGGGCGCCTACGAGCAGTACTTC.

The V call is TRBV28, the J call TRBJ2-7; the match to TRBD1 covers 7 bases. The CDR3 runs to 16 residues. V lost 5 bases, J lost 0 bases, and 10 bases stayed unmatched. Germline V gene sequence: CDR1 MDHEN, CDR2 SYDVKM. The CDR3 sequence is CASSPETGASSYEQYF. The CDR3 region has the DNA TGTGCCAGCAGTCCAGAAACAGGGGCGAGCTCCTACGAGCAGTACTTC.

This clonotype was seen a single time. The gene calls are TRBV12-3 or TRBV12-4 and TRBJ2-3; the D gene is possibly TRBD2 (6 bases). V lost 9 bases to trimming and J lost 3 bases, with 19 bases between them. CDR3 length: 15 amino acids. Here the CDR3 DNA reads TGTGCCAGTATTAACACGGAGGGGAGGACAGATACGCAGTATTTT. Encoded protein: CASINTEGRTDTQYF.

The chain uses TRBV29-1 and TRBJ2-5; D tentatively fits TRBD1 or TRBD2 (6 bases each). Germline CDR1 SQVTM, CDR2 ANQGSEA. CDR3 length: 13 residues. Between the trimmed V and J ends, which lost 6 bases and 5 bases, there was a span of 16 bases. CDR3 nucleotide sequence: TGCAGCGTCGGGCGTGGGGGGCCCGAGACCCAGTACTTC. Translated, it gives CSVGRGGPETQYF.

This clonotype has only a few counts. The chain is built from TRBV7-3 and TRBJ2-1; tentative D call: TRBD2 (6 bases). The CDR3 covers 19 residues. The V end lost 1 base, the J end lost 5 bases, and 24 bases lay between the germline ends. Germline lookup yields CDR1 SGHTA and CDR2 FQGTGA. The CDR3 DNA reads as TGTGCCAGCAGCTTAAAGGGGTCTGGGCAGGGAGGATTTAACAATGAGCAGTTCTTC. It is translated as CASSLKGSGQGGFNNEQFF.

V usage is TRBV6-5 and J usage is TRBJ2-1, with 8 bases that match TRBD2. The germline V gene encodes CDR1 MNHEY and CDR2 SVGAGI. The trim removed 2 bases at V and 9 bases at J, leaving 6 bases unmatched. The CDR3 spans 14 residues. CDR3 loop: CASSYMHGGGEQFF. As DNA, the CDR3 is TGTGCCAGCAGTTACATGCACGGGGGGGGTGAGCAGTTCTTC.

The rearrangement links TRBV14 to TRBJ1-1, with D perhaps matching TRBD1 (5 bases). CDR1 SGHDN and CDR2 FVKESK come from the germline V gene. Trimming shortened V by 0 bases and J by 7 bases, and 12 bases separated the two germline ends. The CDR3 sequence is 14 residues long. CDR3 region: CASSQDRVGREAFF. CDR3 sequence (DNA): TGTGCCAGCAGCCAAGATCGAGTGGGGCGTGAAGCTTTCTTT.